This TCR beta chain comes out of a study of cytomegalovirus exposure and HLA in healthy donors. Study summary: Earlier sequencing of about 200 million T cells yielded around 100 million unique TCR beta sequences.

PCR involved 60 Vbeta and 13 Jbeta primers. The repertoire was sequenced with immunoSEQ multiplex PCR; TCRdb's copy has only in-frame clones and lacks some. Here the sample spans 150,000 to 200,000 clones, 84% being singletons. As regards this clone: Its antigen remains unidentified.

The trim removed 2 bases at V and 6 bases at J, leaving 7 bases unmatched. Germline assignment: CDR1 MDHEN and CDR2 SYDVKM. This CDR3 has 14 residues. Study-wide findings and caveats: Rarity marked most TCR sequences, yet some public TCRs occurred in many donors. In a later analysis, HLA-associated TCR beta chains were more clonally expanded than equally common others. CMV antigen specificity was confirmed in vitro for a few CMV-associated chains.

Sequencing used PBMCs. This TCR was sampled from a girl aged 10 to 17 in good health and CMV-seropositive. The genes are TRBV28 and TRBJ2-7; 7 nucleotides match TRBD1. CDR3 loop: CASSLEDRLSEQYF. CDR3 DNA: TGTGCCAGCAGTTTAGAGGACAGGCTCTCCGAGCAGTACTTC.